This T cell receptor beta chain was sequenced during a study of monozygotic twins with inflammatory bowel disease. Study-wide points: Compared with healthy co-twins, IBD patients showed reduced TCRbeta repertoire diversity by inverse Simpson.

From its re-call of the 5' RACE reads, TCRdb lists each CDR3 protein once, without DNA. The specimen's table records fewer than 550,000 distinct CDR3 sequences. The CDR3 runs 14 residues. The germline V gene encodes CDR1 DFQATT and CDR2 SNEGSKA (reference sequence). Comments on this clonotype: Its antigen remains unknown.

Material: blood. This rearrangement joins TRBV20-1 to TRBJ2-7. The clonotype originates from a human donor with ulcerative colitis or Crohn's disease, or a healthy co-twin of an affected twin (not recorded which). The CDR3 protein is CSARDREIPYEQYF.